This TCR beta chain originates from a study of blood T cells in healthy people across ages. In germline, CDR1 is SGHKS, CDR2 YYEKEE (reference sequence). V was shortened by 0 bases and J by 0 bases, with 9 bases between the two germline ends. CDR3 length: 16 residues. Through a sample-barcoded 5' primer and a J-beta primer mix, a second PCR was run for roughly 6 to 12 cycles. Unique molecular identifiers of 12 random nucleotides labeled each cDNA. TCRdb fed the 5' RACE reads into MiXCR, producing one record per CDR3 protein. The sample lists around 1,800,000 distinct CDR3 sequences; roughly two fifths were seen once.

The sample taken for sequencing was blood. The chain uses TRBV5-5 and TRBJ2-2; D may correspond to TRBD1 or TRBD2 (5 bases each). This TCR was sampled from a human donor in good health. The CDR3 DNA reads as TGTGCCAGCAGCTTGGCGTGGGGGTCGAACACCGGGGAGCTGTTTTTT. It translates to CASSLAWGSNTGELFF.